The 9 T cell receptor beta chains in this list originate from one sample, sequenced in a study of OX40 agonist ivuxolimab in advanced cancers. Produced via immunoSEQ multiplex PCR; TCRdb's table is partial and in-frame only. The sample records tens of thousands of clones, about 88% being singletons. The sequences come from CD4+ or CD8+ T cells sorted from blood, collected in a trial of the OX40 agonist ivuxolimab. These receptors originate from an adult with an advanced solid tumor such as melanoma, head and neck, liver or kidney cancer.

This rearrangement joins TRBV6-5 to TRBJ2-7; D may be TRBD1 (6 bases). CDR3 length equals 11 residues. Germline CDR1 MNHEY, CDR2 SVGAGI. Trimming took off 9 bases at V and 3 bases at J, with 9 bases between the two ends. CDR3 sequence (DNA): TGTGCCAGTGGACAGAACTACGAGCAGTACTTC. It encodes CASGQNYEQYF.

This chain uses TRBV7-2 with TRBJ2-5; maybe TRBD1 (6 bases). The J call is uncertain, as TRBJ2-7 better fits the DNA end. The length of the CDR3 is 12 residues. Per germline, CDR1 SGHTA and CDR2 FQGNSA. CDR3 region: CASSLQGYEQYF. DNA of the CDR3: TGTGCCAGCAGCTTACAGGGGTACGAGCAGTACTTC.

A note on this clone: Additional DNA sequences in this sample encode the identical CDR3. The genes are TRBV5-1 and TRBJ2-5; TRBD1 aligns across 9 bases. The CDR3 runs 17 residues. V dropped 0 bases and J dropped 5; count of bases not matched to a gene: 11. Germline CDR1 SGHRS, CDR2 YFSETQ. This chain's CDR3 is CASSLGATTGGEETQYF. The CDR3 DNA reads TGCGCCAGCAGCTTGGGGGCGACGACAGGGGGGGAGGAGACCCAGTACTTC. Drawing the rest from reference TRBV5-1 and TRBJ2-5, the complete variable domain is KAGVTQTPRYLIKTRGQQVTLSCSPISGHRSVSWYQQTPGQGLQFLFEYFSETQRNKGNFPGRFSGRQFSNSRSEMNVSTLELGDSALYLCASSLGATTGGEETQYFGPGTRLLVL.

The CDR3 region is CASIRAYEQYF. As DNA, the CDR3 is TGCGCCAGCATCAGGGCCTACGAGCAGTACTTC. This rearrangement joins TRBV23-1 to TRBJ2-7, with D perhaps matching TRBD1 (5 bases). TRBV23-1 falls under the ORF class, with uncertain function. This CDR3 has 11 residues. Trimming left V 7 bases short and J 2 bases short, with 6 bases between.

The chain joins TRBV6-5 to TRBJ1-1; tentative D call: TRBD1 (5 bases). V was pared by 8 bases and J by 1 base, with 11 bases between. Germline assignment: CDR1 MNHEY and CDR2 SVGAGI. The CDR3 totals 13 residues. The CDR3 DNA reads TGTGCCAGCGCTCGGGGGACGAACACTGAAGCTTTCTTT. Translating gives CASARGTNTEAFF.

This CDR3 reads CASSLTGTRGETQYF. Here the CDR3 DNA reads TGTGCCAGCAGCTTGACTGGGACTAGGGGAGAGACCCAGTACTTC. The chain has TRBV5-4 and TRBJ2-5; 8 nucleotides align to TRBD2. The CDR3 extends over 15 amino acids. V shed 1 base, J shed 4 bases, and the junction held 6 bases outside the gene matches. CDR1 is SGHNT, CDR2 YYREEE, per germline (reference sequence). Together with reference TRBV5-4 and TRBJ2-5, the CDR3 gives the full variable domain: ETGVTQSPTHLIKTRGQQVTLRCSSQSGHNTVSWYQQALGQGPQFIFQYYREEENGRGNFPPRFSGLQFPNYSSELNVNALELDDSALYLCASSLTGTRGETQYFGPGTRLLVL.

The rearrangement links TRBV7-8 to TRBJ2-1, with a possible D match to TRBD2 (6 bases). The CDR3 loop spans 12 amino acids. The germline V gene has CDR1 SGHVS and CDR2 FQNEAQ. With 5 bases removed from V and 10 bases from J, the gap between germline ends came to 12 bases. CDR3 sequence reads: CASSQTSHEQFF. The DNA of the CDR3 is TGTGCCAGCAGCCAGACTAGTCACGAGCAGTTCTTC.

The chain links TRBV11-3 to TRBJ2-1, with a tentative D call TRBD1 (6 bases). The length of the CDR3 is 15 residues. CDR1 SGHNT and CDR2 YENEEA come from the germline V gene. Trimming removed 4 bases at V and 13 bases at J, with 23 bases between. The CDR3: CASSSQGSRLPGQFF. DNA for the CDR3: TGTGCCAGCAGCTCCCAGGGGTCGAGGCTTCCGGGTCAGTTCTTC.

The table lists this clone with a few counts. The rearrangement links TRBV7-8 to TRBJ2-7, with TRBD1 as a possible D gene (5 bases). V lost 5 bases and J 1 base, leaving 12 bases between the germline ends. The CDR3 is 14 residues long. The V gene's germline CDR1 is SGHVS and CDR2 FQNEAQ. The CDR3, as DNA: TGTGCCAGCAGCCAGGGCCGAGCTTCCTACGAGCAGTACTTC. Its protein is CASSQGRASYEQYF.